This TCR beta chain was captured in a study of CD8 T cells in Susac syndrome. CDR3 length: 12 amino acids. Germline loops: CDR1 MNHEY, CDR2 SVGEGT. Trimming pared 5 bases from V and 5 bases from J, leaving 10 bases between. TCR beta from blood CD8+ and CD4+ T cells was sequenced. An input of roughly 0.5 to 1 ug of RNA was subjected to reverse transcription using random hexamers. The amplification used immunoSEQ multiplex PCR on TCR beta CDR3; it spanned 54 Vbeta and 13 Jbeta. TCRdb redid the calling of the immunoSEQ multiplex PCR reads with MiXCR, one entry per CDR3 protein. The data show 400,000 or so distinct CDR3 sequences, approximately 85% seen once.

The receptor's source is a human donor with multiple sclerosis. Sequencing input: CD8+ T cells from PBMCs. The rearrangement uses TRBV6-2 or TRBV6-3 and TRBJ2-7, with D perhaps TRBD2 (5 bases). The CDR3 DNA reads as TGTGCCAGCAGTCCCGGGGTACACGAGCAGTACTTC. The encoded protein is CASSPGVHEQYF.